This T cell receptor beta chain was sequenced for a study of blood T cell repertoires in COVID-19. About the study: Collection of acute and convalescent COVID-19 samples took place in the United States, Italy and Spain.

Study processing details: By means of reference gene primer amplification, nucleated cell counts were estimated. The assay was immunoSEQ multiplex PCR, and TCRdb's table has in-frame clones only and misses some. The DNA was the basis for D and trimming; V, J and clone size are from that table. The sample holds under 300,000 clones, around nine tenths seen once. V lost 9 bases and J lost 3, with 17 bases in between. The CDR3 has 14 amino acids. Germline V lookup: CDR1 LNHDA, CDR2 SQIVND (reference sequence). The source of this sequence is a woman aged 60 to 75 in a cohort exposed to, infected with or recovered from COVID-19 (not recorded which). V gene TRBV19 combines with J gene TRBJ1-2; possibly TRBD1 for D (6 bases). Input material: PBMCs or T cells enriched from blood (not recorded which). The CDR3 here is CASRTRGSDYGYTF. CDR3 DNA: TGTGCCAGCCGTACCAGGGGCTCAGACTATGGCTACACCTTC.